The present TCR beta chain was sequenced within a study of T cell repertoires in ileal Crohn's disease. For the study at large: Postoperative therapy was given to about half: eleven to twelve thiopurines, around 18 anti-TNF agents. Notes on the study in general: Sorted CD8 T cells held more high-frequency clones than CD4. Endoscopic recurrence occurred in every patient whose clonality exceeded 26.8%.

Each sample's TCRB immunosequencing used roughly 500 nanograms of biopsy DNA. The table came from immunoSEQ multiplex PCR; TCRdb's copy has only in-frame clones and leaves some out. Found here are more than 9,000 clones, about 80% of them singletons; the top ten hold 3.5% to 5.5%. On this clone: Antigen: not known.

Germline CDR1 SEHNR, CDR2 FQNEAQ (reference sequence). The CDR3 extends over 15 amino acids. J lost 4 bases, V lost 3 bases, and 8 bases had no gene match. The sequence was obtained from an adult with Crohn's disease. The sample was ileal tissue. The rearrangement joins TRBV7-9 to TRBJ2-7; TRBD1 matches 8 bases. The DNA of the CDR3 is TGTGCCAGCAGCTTTTTCGGGGACAGGCCATACGAGCAGTACTTC. Its protein product is CASSFFGDRPYEQYF. The full variable domain, its missing parts supplied by reference TRBV7-9 and TRBJ2-7, is DTGVSQNPRHKITKRGQNVTFRCDPISEHNRLYWYRQTLGQGPEFLTYFQNEAQLEKSRLLSDRFSAERPKGSFSTLEIQRTEQGDSAMYLCASSFFGDRPYEQYFGPGTRLTVT.